The 21 T cell receptor beta chains below were found in one sample sequenced in a study of CD4+ T cells in melanoma (dated by TCRdb to between 2021 and 2024). Libraries were prepared through the immunoSEQ multiplex PCR assay. The table was pulled from immuneACCESS by TCRdb, which kept in-frame rearrangements only. Such tables lose some clones; where checked, under half of the loss comes from unresolved V genes, and the rest has no known cause. For this sample the table gives about 140,000 clones, of which 80% to 95% were detected only once. The top ten hold 1.5% of the sample. The source is a human donor with melanoma.

In nucleotides, the CDR3 is TGTGCCAGCAGTGTGCCGGCGGGTATAGGCTACACCTTC. It is translated as CASSVPAGIGYTF. This chain links TRBV25-1 with TRBJ1-2; D ambiguous. The V and J ends lost 4 bases and 8 bases respectively, with 14 bases between them. The V gene's germline CDR1 is MGHDK and CDR2 SYGVNS. The CDR3 consists of 13 residues.

The chain combines TRBV10-2 with TRBJ2-7; no firm D call. Germline loops: CDR1 WSHSY, CDR2 SAAADI. The CDR3 has 12 amino acids. Trimming removed 7 bases at V and 2 bases at J, with 9 bases between. DNA of the CDR3: TGCGCCAGCATGGACCACACCTACGAGCAGTACTTC. It is translated as CASMDHTYEQYF.

The chain links TRBV18 to TRBJ2-5, with 7 bases matching TRBD1. This CDR3 has 12 residues. Trimming took 6 bases from V and 2 from J; bases not matched to a gene: 0. The germline CDR1 and CDR2 sequences are KGHSH and LQKENI. CDR3: CASSGQQETQYF. CDR3 DNA: TGTGCCAGCTCGGGACAGCAAGAGACCCAGTACTTC.

This chain uses TRBV6-5 with TRBJ2-4, with TRBD1 as a possible D gene (6 bases). Trimming shortened V by 5 bases and J by 2 bases, and 13 bases separated the two germline ends. The V gene's germline CDR1 is MNHEY and CDR2 SVGAGI. The CDR3 has 15 amino acids. CDR3 DNA: TGTGCCAGCAGTACCGGGACATACCCCAAAAACATTCAGTACTTC. This codes for CASSTGTYPKNIQYF.

The J gene is TRBJ2-1, the V gene TRBV6-6; D is possibly TRBD2 (5 bases). This CDR3 region has 14 residues. Germline CDR1 is MNHNY and CDR2 is SVGAGI (reference sequence). Trimming removed 2 bases at V and 8 bases at J, with 13 bases between. The DNA of the CDR3 is TGTGCCAGCAGTTACAGGCTAGCTCGACATGAGCAGTTCTTC. It encodes CASSYRLARHEQFF.

This sequence joins TRBV18 and TRBJ1-5, with D possibly matching TRBD1 (6 bases). In germline, CDR1 is KGHSH, CDR2 LQKENI. Trimming removed 3 bases from V and 0 bases from J, with 9 bases in between. The CDR3 consists of 15 residues. The CDR3 sequence: CASSPGQHSNQPQHF. CDR3 nucleotides: TGTGCCAGCTCACCCGGACAGCATAGCAATCAGCCCCAGCATTTT.

This sequence joins TRBV30 and TRBJ1-2; D might be TRBD1 (5 bases). Germline values: CDR1 GTSNPN, CDR2 SVGIG (reference sequence). There are 15 residues in the CDR3. V was cut by 8 bases and J by 5 bases, with 24 bases left in between. CDR3 bases: TGTGCCCGAAGGACATATAACTCCGGTGGATATGGCTACACCTTC. Its translation is CARRTYNSGGYGYTF. Full variable domain (rest looked up from reference TRBV30 and TRBJ1-2): SQTIHQWPATLVQPVGSPLSLECTVEGTSNPNLYWYRQAAGRGLQLLFYSVGIGQISSEVPQNLSASRPQDRQFILSSKKLLLSDSGFYLCARRTYNSGGYGYTFGSGTRLTVV.

The rearrangement joins TRBV6-1 to TRBJ2-7; 11 bases fit TRBD1. Germline V gene lookup returns CDR1 MNHNS and CDR2 SASEGT. Trimming took 6 bases from V and 6 from J; bases not matched to a gene: 4. This CDR3 spans 13 amino acids. This CDR3 reads CASRDRGPVEQYF. The CDR3, as DNA: TGTGCCAGCAGGGACAGGGGGCCGGTCGAGCAGTACTTC.

The chain recombines TRBV2 with TRBJ1-4; the D is unclear. The V and J ends lost 1 base and 8 bases respectively, with 8 bases between them. The CDR3 contains 13 residues. Germline V CDR1 and CDR2: SNHLY, FYNNEI. The CDR3 DNA reads TGTGCCAGCAGTGAAGACCAGGTCGAAAAACTGTTTTTT. Translating gives CASSEDQVEKLFF.

The chain uses TRBV18 and TRBJ1-2; D possibly corresponds to TRBD1 (5 bases). Trimming removed 8 bases from V and 1 base from J, with 11 bases in between. Germline loops: CDR1 KGHSH, CDR2 LQKENI. This CDR3 has 13 residues. The CDR3 sequence: CASGVGRNYGYTF. The CDR3 DNA follows: TGTGCCAGCGGAGTGGGGCGTAACTATGGCTACACCTTC.

The rearrangement joins TRBV30 to TRBJ2-3; 9 positions match TRBD2. V lost 0 bases and J lost 4; bases outside the gene matches: 2. The CDR3 runs to 14 residues. Germline V gene sequence: CDR1 GTSNPN, CDR2 SVGIG (reference sequence). CDR3 protein: CAWSVGTSPDTQYF. The DNA for the CDR3 is TGTGCCTGGAGTGTGGGGACTAGCCCAGATACGCAGTATTTT.

A few counts support this clone. The chain recombines TRBV13 with TRBJ2-2, with 14 nucleotides matching TRBD2. Trimming took 5 bases from V and 4 from J; bases not matched to a gene: 9. This CDR3 has 18 amino acids. Germline-derived CDR1 and CDR2 are PRHDT and FYEKMQ (reference sequence). CDR3 residues: CASSPAGTSGGGTGELFF. CDR3 in DNA: TGTGCCAGCAGCCCAGCCGGGACTAGCGGGGGAGGCACCGGGGAGCTGTTTTTT.

The rearrangement uses TRBV5-1 and TRBJ2-1, with D possibly being TRBD1 or TRBD2 (6 bases each). Germline V CDR1 and CDR2: SGHRS, YFSETQ. CDR3 length equals 12 residues. Trimming removed 7 bases at V and 10 bases at J, with 15 bases between. This CDR3 reads CASFDPGGEQFF. The DNA for the CDR3 is TGCGCCAGCTTCGACCCCGGGGGCGAGCAGTTCTTC.

This clone was counted once. This chain connects TRBV19 to TRBJ1-5; 8 positions agree with TRBD1. V trimming: 4 bases; J trimming: 6 bases; junction bases outside the gene matches: 11. CDR1 is LNHDA and CDR2 is SQIVND in the germline V gene (reference sequence). The CDR3 contains 16 residues. In DNA, the CDR3 is TGTGCCAGTAGTACCTGGACAGGGATTATTGGTCAGCCCCAGCATTTT. It yields the protein CASSTWTGIIGQPQHF.

The V gene is TRBV4-1, the J gene TRBJ1-2, with a possible D match to TRBD1 (6 bases). The V gene lost 4 bases and the J gene lost 3 bases, with 12 bases spanning the gap. The CDR3 sequence is 14 residues long. Germline V gene data show CDR1 as MGHRA and CDR2 as YSYEKL. The CDR3 loop reads CASSLRTDYYGYTF. As DNA, the CDR3 is TGCGCCAGCAGCCTGCGGACAGATTACTATGGCTACACCTTC.

The chain employs TRBV5-1 and TRBJ1-6, with D perhaps TRBD1 (5 bases). The CDR3 contains 16 residues. The germline CDR1 and CDR2 sequences are SGHRS and YFSETQ. With 5 bases removed from V and 6 bases from J, the gap between germline ends came to 18 bases. CDR3 loop: CASSPRPGPINSPLHF. CDR3 coding DNA: TGCGCCAGCAGTCCCCGACCGGGACCGATTAATTCACCCCTCCACTTT.

This chain connects TRBV5-1 to TRBJ2-5; a possible D gene is TRBD2 (6 bases). Germline V gene sequence: CDR1 SGHRS, CDR2 YFSETQ. Deletions cut 0 bases from V and 3 bases from J, with 9 bases between. There are 14 residues in the CDR3. In nucleotides, the CDR3 is TGCGCCAGCAGCTTGGCCCCGGGGGAAGAGACCCAGTACTTC. Its translation is CASSLAPGEETQYF.

This clone occurred once. The gene calls are TRBV2 and TRBJ2-2; either TRBD1 or TRBD2 may supply D (5 bases each). The CDR3 sequence is 15 residues long. Trimming shortened V by 3 bases and J by 1 base, and 9 bases separated the two germline ends. The germline gives CDR1 SNHLY, CDR2 FYNNEI. Here the CDR3 reads CASSDWDENTGELFF. The CDR3 coding sequence is TGTGCCAGCAGTGACTGGGACGAGAACACCGGGGAGCTGTTTTTT.

The chain couples TRBV7-6 to TRBJ2-5; TRBD1 matches at 7 bases. V trimming: 5 bases; J trimming: 7 bases; junction bases outside the gene matches: 7. The germline CDR1 and CDR2 sequences are SGHVS and FNYEAQ. This CDR3 is built from 13 residues. CDR3 protein: CASSQQGTATQYF. DNA of the CDR3: TGTGCCAGCAGCCAACAGGGGACGGCGACCCAGTACTTC.

The chain recombines TRBV11-2 with TRBJ2-7; 7 nucleotides agree with TRBD1. The germline CDR1 and CDR2 sequences are SGHAT and FQNNGV. The V segment lost 5 bases and the J segment 3 bases; nucleotides outside the gene matches: 10. CDR3 size: 15 residues. The CDR3 bases are TGTGCCAGCAGCCAGCTCACAGGGGTTCGCTACGAGCAGTACTTC. Its protein product is CASSQLTGVRYEQYF.

The chain joins TRBV11-2 to TRBJ2-5, with D unresolved. The germline V gene encodes CDR1 SGHAT and CDR2 FQNNGV. V gave up 1 base and J gave up 5 bases, with 5 bases separating them. This CDR3 comprises 12 residues. CDR3 residues: CASSLAGETQYF. The CDR3 DNA is TGTGCCAGCAGCTTAGCTGGGGAGACCCAGTACTTC.